A selection of T cell receptor beta chains follows, all from one sample in a study of cytomegalovirus exposure and HLA in healthy donors. Sequencing used immunoSEQ multiplex PCR; TCRdb keeps in-frame clones, though not all of them. Seen here are approximately 90,000 clones, around 8% observed once, and the top ten hold 2.3%. Sequences were obtained from PBMCs. The receptors originated from a man in his fifties in good health and CMV-seronegative. CDR3s include the opening cysteine and the closing phenylalanine or tryptophan. The D gene is left open where the match is weak. The size of a clone is reported for some rows only, either as once, few or many, or as a class for expanded clones.

TRBV11-3	few	TRBD2	TRBJ2-1	TGTGCCAGCAGCCTTAGCGGGAGGGCCGACAATGAGCAGTTCTTC	CASSLSGRADNEQFF
TRBV27	-	-	TRBJ2-7	TGTGCCAGCAGTATTGCGACAGGGGAGGGGTACGAGCAGTACTTC	CASSIATGEGYEQYF
TRBV19	few	TRBD2	TRBJ2-7	TGTGCCAGTAGTCCCCGACTAGCGTCTTCCTACGAGCAGTACTTC	CASSPRLASSYEQYF
TRBV9	-	-	TRBJ2-5	TGTGCCAGCAGCGTAGCGGCGGGGAACCAAGAGACCCAGTACTTC	CASSVAAGNQETQYF
TRBV6-1	few	-	TRBJ2-7	TGTGCCAGCAGAGGACGGGGCGAGCAGTACTTC	CASRGRGEQYF
TRBV5-4	few	TRBD1	TRBJ1-1	TGTGCCAGCAGCTGGACAGGGTCCACTGAAGCTTTCTTT	CASSWTGSTEAFF
TRBV5-1	-	TRBD1	TRBJ2-5	TGCGCCAGCAGCCTGGGGACAGGACAAGAGACCCAGTACTTC	CASSLGTGQETQYF
TRBV5-8	few	-	TRBJ1-6	TGTGCCAGCAGCTTAACAGTGATTTATTCACCCCTCCACTTT	CASSLTVIYSPLHF
TRBV7-2	-	-	TRBJ1-1	TGTGCCAGTAGCTTAGCCAGGCTAAACACTGAAGCTTTCTTT	CASSLARLNTEAFF
TRBV6-5	few	-	TRBJ2-1	TGTGCCACCGGCGGGAATGAGCAGTTCTTC	CATGGNEQFF
TRBV7-8	few	TRBD2	TRBJ2-5	TGTGCCAGCAGCTTAAGATCTAGCGGCACACAAGAGACCCAGTACTTC	CASSLRSSGTQETQYF
TRBV6-4	-	-	TRBJ1-6	TGTGCCAGCAGTGACTATACAGGGCCTCCTCAGAAGCTCCTCCACTTT	CASSDYTGPPQKLLHF
TRBV7-9	few	TRBD2	TRBJ2-5	TGTGCCAGCAGCTTAGGGGCGGGAGAGCAAGAGACCCAGTACTTC	CASSLGAGEQETQYF
TRBV28	-	TRBD1	TRBJ1-2	TGTGCCAGCGGAGGGACAGGGTTTAGTGGCTACACCTTC	CASGGTGFSGYTF
TRBV27	-	TRBD2	TRBJ2-3	TGTGCCACCAAGAGCGGGGGGCCCGCTACGCAGTATTTT	CATKSGGPATQYF
TRBV28	-	TRBD1	TRBJ1-4	TGTGCCAGCAGTTCGACAGGGGGAAAACTGTTTTTT	CASSSTGGKLFF
TRBV5-1	few	-	TRBJ1-5	TGCGCCAGCAGTTGGGAGGGACATTTCAATCAGCCCCAGCATTTT	CASSWEGHFNQPQHF
TRBV5-1	few	-	TRBJ1-2	TGCGCCAGCAGCCCCTGGGTCGGACAGTTAAACTATGGCTACACCTTC	CASSPWVGQLNYGYTF
TRBV27	-	-	TRBJ2-2	TGTGCCAGCAGTTTTAGGGGGGGGCAGGGCGGGGAGCTGTTTTTT	CASSFRGGQGGELFF
TRBV6-1	few	TRBD1	TRBJ1-2	TGTGCCAGCAGTGAAGCCTACAGGGGGTTAAACTATGGCTACACCTTC	CASSEAYRGLNYGYTF
TRBV6-4	-	-	TRBJ2-6	TGTGCCAGCAGTGACCCAGACAGCTCCTCTGGGGCCAACGTCCTGACTTTC	CASSDPDSSSGANVLTF
TRBV6-1	few	-	TRBJ1-5	TGTGCCAGCAGTCCCATCCGGGTAGATCAGCCCCAGCATTTT	CASSPIRVDQPQHF
TRBV7-9	-	TRBD2	TRBJ2-5	TGTGCCAGCAGCCAACGACTAGCGGGAGAGTGGAATCAAGAGACCCAGTACTTC	CASSQRLAGEWNQETQYF
TRBV27	-	TRBD1	TRBJ1-1	TGTGCCAGCAGTCCAAGACAGGGTGGGGTCAGGGCTTTCTTT	CASSPRQGGVRAFF
TRBV19	-	TRBD2	TRBJ2-2	TGTGCCAGTAATTCAAGACTAGCGGGAGGGACCGGGGAGCTGTTTTTT	CASNSRLAGGTGELFF
TRBV28	-	-	TRBJ2-5	TGTGCCAGCAGCGATACCTCAGGGGGGCAAGAGACCCAGTACTTC	CASSDTSGGQETQYF
TRBV5-6	few	TRBD1	TRBJ2-1	TGTGCCAGCAGCTTGTATCAGGGGGCGCGGCCCAATCTTCGCAATGAGCAGTTCTTC	CASSLYQGARPNLRNEQFF
TRBV6-1	few	-	TRBJ2-1	TGTGCCAGCAGTGCCCGGGGGAATGAGCAGTTCTTC	CASSARGNEQFF
TRBV10-2	few	TRBD1	TRBJ1-2	TGCGCCAGCAACGGACAGGGGAATGGCTACACCTTC	CASNGQGNGYTF
TRBV28	-	TRBD1	TRBJ2-5	TGTGCCAGCAGTGCATACGGACAGGGACAAGAGACCCAGTACTTC	CASSAYGQGQETQYF
TRBV19	few	TRBD1	TRBJ1-5	TGTGCCAGTAGTATAGCGATGGGACAGTCCAATCAGCCCCAGCATTTT	CASSIAMGQSNQPQHF
TRBV11-1	-	-	TRBJ1-1	TGTGCCAGCAGCTTGCCAGGGTGGAACACTGAAGCTTTCTTT	CASSLPGWNTEAFF
TRBV4-3	-	TRBD2	TRBJ2-1	TGCGCCAGCAGCTCTGGGACTAGCGGTCCAGGATCCTACAATGAGCAGTTCTTC	CASSSGTSGPGSYNEQFF
TRBV29-1	few	TRBD2	TRBJ2-7	TGCAGCGTTAAAGGAGGGGAGGGGTCCTACGAGCAGTACTTC	CSVKGGEGSYEQYF
TRBV7-9	-	-	TRBJ2-1	TGTGCCAGCAGCCGAGGGACTGGCTCCTACAATGAGCAGTTCTTC	CASSRGTGSYNEQFF
TRBV6-5	few	-	TRBJ1-5	TGTGCCAGCAGTTACAGGGAGGGCAATCAGCCCCAGCATTTT	CASSYREGNQPQHF
TRBV15	few	TRBD2	TRBJ2-4	TGTGCCACCAGCTACGCGGGGGAACCGCACATTCAGTACTTC	CATSYAGEPHIQYF
TRBV7-2	few	-	TRBJ2-3	TGTGCCAGCAGCTTAGCGCGGGCTAGCACAGATACGCAGTATTTT	CASSLARASTDTQYF
TRBV28	-	-	TRBJ1-1	TGTGCCAGCATCCAGGGAGGGTCCACTGAAGCTTTCTTT	CASIQGGSTEAFF
TRBV28	few	-	TRBJ2-7	TGTGCCAGCACCCAACCCGGGGTCGGGAACTACGAGCAGTACTTC	CASTQPGVGNYEQYF